This is a list of T cell receptor beta chains from one sample in a study of breast tumors, draining lymph nodes, adjacent tissues. TCRdb re-derived calls from the multiplex PCR reads in MiXCR, one entry per CDR3 protein. The sample holds about 63,000 distinct CDR3 sequences, 45% to 60% seen once. Sequencing used breast tumor tissue. These receptors were taken from a female donor with breast cancer. Some clones in this sample may be carry-over from other donors' samples. Both conserved end residues are part of each CDR3. Each record gives: V gene, CDR3 length, D gene, clone size, J gene, CDR3 DNA, CDR3 protein. The D gene is left open where the match is weak. Only some rows state a clone size, as once, few, many or a class for expanded clones.

V: TRBV19
length: 14
D: NA
size: NA
J: TRBJ2-2
DNA: TGTGCCAGTAGTATGATGAGGAACACCGGGGAGCTGTTTTTT
CDR3: CASSMMRNTGELFF

V: TRBV20-1
length: 15
D: NA
size: NA
J: TRBJ1-3
DNA: TGCAGTGCAACCCCGCTGGGGCAGGCTGGAAACACCATATATTTT
CDR3: CSATPLGQAGNTIYF

V: TRBV20-1
length: 12
D: NA
size: once
J: TRBJ2-3
DNA: TGCAGTGCTAGTAGGGACCCAGATACGCAGTATTTT
CDR3: CSASRDPDTQYF

V: TRBV27
length: 11
D: NA
size: NA
J: TRBJ2-2
DNA: TGTGCCAGCAGGCCGACAGGGGAGCTGTTTTTT
CDR3: CASRPTGELFF

V: TRBV7-3
length: 13
D: NA
size: many
J: TRBJ2-7
DNA: TGTGCCAGCAGCTTGGGGCGGACCTACGAGCAGTACTTC
CDR3: CASSLGRTYEQYF

V: TRBV11-1
length: 13
D: NA
size: NA
J: TRBJ1-6
DNA: TGTGCCAGCAGCTTAGTGAGGTCTTCACCCCTCCACTTT
CDR3: CASSLVRSSPLHF

V: TRBV20-1
length: 16
D: TRBD2
size: NA
J: TRBJ2-5
DNA: TGCAGTGCTAGGGAAGATAGCGGGGGGGCCCAAGAGACCCAGTACTTC
CDR3: CSAREDSGGAQETQYF

V: TRBV2
length: 12
D: NA
size: NA
J: TRBJ2-5
DNA: TGTGCCAGCATTAGCGGACAAGAGACCCAGTACTTC
CDR3: CASISGQETQYF

V: TRBV30
length: 12
D: NA
size: NA
J: TRBJ2-1
DNA: TGTGCCTGGAGGGCCCGTGGTTATGAGCAGTTCTTC
CDR3: CAWRARGYEQFF

V: TRBV20-1
length: 15
D: TRBD2
size: NA
J: TRBJ2-2
DNA: TGCAGTGCCAGAGCGGGGGGGCTACACACCGGGGAGCTGTTTTTT
CDR3: CSARAGGLHTGELFF

V: TRBV19
length: 15
D: NA
size: NA
J: TRBJ2-1
DNA: TGTGCCAGTATCTTAGGTCTGGGGACGTACAATGAGCAGTTCTTC
CDR3: CASILGLGTYNEQFF

V: TRBV5-1
length: 13
D: NA
size: NA
J: TRBJ1-2
DNA: TGCGCCAGCAGCCCCAGGGACACGTTTGGCTACACCTTC
CDR3: CASSPRDTFGYTF

V: TRBV12-3/TRBV12-4
length: 14
D: NA
size: NA
J: TRBJ1-4
DNA: TGTGCCAGCAGTTTCGGGGGCGTAAACGAAAAACTGTTTTTT
CDR3: CASSFGGVNEKLFF

V: TRBV7-3
length: 15
D: NA
size: NA
J: TRBJ2-7
DNA: TGTGCCAGCAGCCTAAAGGTCTCGGACTCCTACGAGCGGTACTTC
CDR3: CASSLKVSDSYERYF

V: TRBV24-1
length: 19
D: TRBD2
size: NA
J: TRBJ2-1
DNA: TGTGCCACCAGTTATCCGACTAGCGGTCTTACTAGCTCCTACAATGAGCAGTTCTTC
CDR3: CATSYPTSGLTSSYNEQFF

V: TRBV2
length: 14
D: TRBD1
size: NA
J: TRBJ2-2
DNA: TGTGCCAGCAAAATTCAGGGGGACACCGGGGAGCTGTTTTTT
CDR3: CASKIQGDTGELFF

V: TRBV20-1
length: 14
D: NA
size: NA
J: TRBJ2-7
DNA: TGCAGTGCCCCGCAGGGTGTTTTCTCCTACGAGCAGTACTTC
CDR3: CSAPQGVFSYEQYF

V: TRBV7-9
length: 10
D: NA
size: NA
J: TRBJ2-4
DNA: TGCGCCAGCAGCTCTACGCGCGAACACTTC
CDR3: CASSSTREHF